This T cell receptor (beta chain) was captured in a study of T cell responses to AZD1222 COVID-19 vaccine. Study-wide background: Pooling covered second doses at about 4 or about 12 weeks.

On this clone itself: What it binds is not known.

The study, taken as a whole, reports: Per reports, nearly half of all spike-specific TCRs target regions that are unmutated in variants. Only 6 or 7 individuals given AZD1222 were seropositive at baseline.

Measured with immunoSEQ multiplex PCR; TCRdb has only the in-frame clones, and not every one. The sample lists 100,000 to 150,000 clones, about 90% seen once, with under 5% in the top ten. This receptor was identified in an adult in good health. The starting material was peripheral blood, obtained on day 0 of AZD1222 vaccination.

CDR3 sequence: CASSEWGAESTDTQYF. CDR3 DNA: TGTGCCAGCAGTGAATGGGGAGCGGAGAGCACAGATACGCAGTATTTT. The rearrangement uses TRBV2 and TRBJ2-3, with a possible D match to TRBD2 (5 bases). Germline V CDR1 and CDR2: SNHLY, FYNNEI. The V end was cut by 2 bases, the J end by 0 bases, with 12 bases between. This CDR3 is built from 16 residues.